This T cell receptor beta chain was recovered during a study of beta chain features in type 1 diabetes. Whole-study results and caveats: Resolution of whether HLA type affects TCRB rearrangement was not achieved here. In patients and controls equally, PCR might favor templates that are shorter.

This clone was seen more than once but under ten times. Its target is not known. V trimming: 4 bases; J trimming: 4 bases; junction bases outside the gene matches: 7. The germline V gene encodes CDR1 SQVTM and CDR2 ANQGSEA. CDR3 length equals 15 residues. Per donor, one heparinised blood draw averaged about 116 mL. The authors reverse transcribed all of the isolated RNA, so sequencing captured expressed TCRB transcripts. Naive, central memory and regulatory T cell samples came to a mean of approximately 3.6 million reads. Repertoires were generated with immunoSEQ multiplex PCR, while TCRdb's copy carries only in-frame clones and drops some. The table includes fewer than 350,000 clones, about 18% detected once.

The source material was naive CD4+ T cells from blood. This clonotype was sampled from a woman aged 18-30 years in good health. This rearrangement joins TRBV29-1 to TRBJ2-1; TRBD2 agrees at 10 bases. The CDR3, as DNA: TGCAGCGTTGTAGGAGCGGGAGGGTCATACAATGAGCAGTTCTTC. It codes for CSVVGAGGSYNEQFF.